What follows are 31 T cell receptor beta chains derived from one specimen sequenced in a study of blood T cell repertoires in COVID-19 (dated by TCRdb to about 2020). The protocol used for the library was the immunoSEQ multiplex PCR assay. As stored in TCRdb, this immuneACCESS dataset retains in-frame rearrangements with V and J assigned. A fraction of the clones does not appear; measured against another copy, unresolved V genes explain less than half of the discrepancy, and the remainder lacks a known reason. This sample gives 220,000 or so clones in total; about 86% of them show up just once. The ten most abundant clones make up 2% to 2.5% of the sample. The sample consisted of peripheral blood. The receptor set was obtained from a woman aged 55-70 years with acute or convalescent COVID-19.

J is TRBJ1-2 and V is TRBV5-8, with TRBD1 identical over 7 bases. Germline CDR1 reads SGHTS; CDR2 reads YDEGEE. V gave up 0 bases and J gave up 4 bases; unmatched junction bases: 3. The length of the CDR3 is 14 residues. The CDR3 DNA reads TGTGCCAGCAGCTTGGTTGGGACAGCCTATGGCTACACCTTC. It yields the protein CASSLVGTAYGYTF. Variable domain in full (rest from reference TRBV5-8 and TRBJ1-2): EAGVTQSPTHLIKTRGQQATLRCSPISGHTSVYWYQQALGLGLQFLLWYDEGEERNRGNFPPRFSGRQFPNYSSELNVNALELEDSALYLCASSLVGTAYGYTFGSGTRLTVV.

The V gene is TRBV7-9, the J gene TRBJ1-4; tentative D call: TRBD1 (6 bases). The V end lost 3 bases, the J end lost 8 bases, and 13 bases lay between the germline ends. This CDR3 is 14 amino acids long. Germline V lookup: CDR1 SEHNR, CDR2 FQNEAQ (reference sequence). The CDR3 coding sequence is TGTGCCAGCAGCTTTGGACAGTCGAGAGAAAAACTGTTTTTT. Protein: CASSFGQSREKLFF.

This clone was observed a single time. The V and J genes are TRBV7-2 and TRBJ2-5, with 9 bases that match TRBD1. The CDR3 totals 15 residues. The trim removed 4 bases at V and 5 bases at J, leaving 8 bases unmatched. In germline, CDR1 is SGHTA, CDR2 FQGNSA. The CDR3 is CASSSQGQGMETQYF. In nucleotides, the CDR3 is TGTGCCAGCAGCTCCCAGGGACAGGGCATGGAGACCCAGTACTTC.

The chain uses TRBV5-1 and TRBJ2-1, with 10 bases identical to TRBD1. V shed 4 bases and J 8 bases; nucleotides not matched to a gene: 12. This CDR3 has 16 amino acids. Germline CDR1 reads SGHRS; CDR2 reads YFSETQ. The CDR3 DNA follows: TGCGCCAGCAGCGCAGGACAGGGGGTGAGGATATATGAGCAGTTCTTC. Its protein is CASSAGQGVRIYEQFF.

This chain uses TRBV6-5 with TRBJ1-1; 7 bases map to TRBD1. This CDR3 is built from 14 residues. Losses at the gene ends were 1 base for V and 4 bases for J; bases not matched to a gene: 3. Germline V CDR1 and CDR2: MNHEY, SVGAGI. CDR3: CASSYLTGTTEAFF. Here the CDR3 DNA reads TGTGCCAGCAGTTACTTGACAGGGACCACTGAAGCTTTCTTT.

V gene TRBV5-1 combines with J gene TRBJ2-7, with D tentatively TRBD2 (6 bases). From germline, CDR1 is SGHRS and CDR2 YFSETQ. V lost 1 base and J 5 bases, leaving 13 bases between the germline ends. This CDR3 is built from 14 residues. The CDR3 loop reads CASSLRQGGDEQYF. The CDR3 region has the DNA TGCGCCAGCAGCTTGAGGCAGGGAGGAGACGAGCAGTACTTC.

The V call is TRBV11-3, the J call TRBJ2-7; 7 bases agree with TRBD2. The CDR3 sequence is 13 residues long. Germline V gene lookup returns CDR1 SGHNT and CDR2 YENEEA. J lost 7 bases, V lost 2 bases, and 5 bases had no gene match. Here the CDR3 DNA reads TGTGCCAGCAGCTTACGAGCGGGACGGGAGCAGTACTTC. Its protein is CASSLRAGREQYF. Supplemented by reference TRBV11-3 and TRBJ2-7, the full variable domain reads EAGVVQSPRYKIIEKKQPVAFWCNPISGHNTLYWYLQNLGQGPELLIRYENEEAVDDSQLPKDRFSAERLKGVDSTLKIQPAELGDSAVYLCASSLRAGREQYFGPGTRLTVT.

The rearrangement uses TRBV10-3 and TRBJ1-1; D call uncertain. V lost 6 bases and J lost 1, with 6 bases in between. CDR3 length: 12 amino acids. From germline, CDR1 is ENHRY and CDR2 SYGVKD. CDR3 protein: CAIRGQNTEAFF. Written as DNA, the CDR3 is TGTGCCATCAGGGGCCAGAACACTGAAGCTTTCTTT.

J is TRBJ1-1 and V is TRBV9, with TRBD1 matching over 8 bases. The V segment lost 2 bases and the J segment 1 base; nucleotides outside the gene matches: 4. This CDR3 contains 15 residues. CDR1 is SGDLS and CDR2 is YYNGEE in the germline V gene. As DNA, the CDR3 is TGTGCCAGCAGCGTTCTCGGACAGGGGAACACTGAAGCTTTCTTT. It encodes CASSVLGQGNTEAFF.

The chain combines TRBV20-1 with TRBJ2-3, with 9 nucleotides matching TRBD2. Germline V gives CDR1 DFQATT, CDR2 SNEGSKA (reference sequence). The CDR3 extends over 10 amino acids. V gave up 6 bases and J gave up 10 bases; unmatched junction bases: 2. The CDR3 DNA is TGCAGTGCCATAGCGGGGGCGCAGTATTTT. It specifies CSAIAGAQYF.

The V gene is TRBV9, the J gene TRBJ2-5; possibly TRBD1 for D (5 bases). This CDR3 is 13 amino acids long. CDR1 SGDLS and CDR2 YYNGEE come from the germline V gene. Trimming took 4 bases from V and 2 from J, leaving 9 bases between them. The CDR3 sequence is CASSWTPQETQYF. The CDR3, as DNA: TGTGCCAGCAGCTGGACACCACAAGAGACCCAGTACTTC.

This clone was recorded only once. The V call is TRBV9, the J call TRBJ1-2, with 10 bases aligning to TRBD1. This CDR3 is 15 amino acids long. After removal of 4 bases from V and 7 bases from J, the junction contained 10 bases not matched to a gene. From germline, CDR1 is SGDLS and CDR2 YYNGEE. The CDR3 spells CASSSPGTGVSGYTF. CDR3 nucleotides: TGTGCCAGCAGCTCTCCCGGGACAGGGGTTTCTGGCTACACCTTC. Filled out from reference TRBV9 and TRBJ1-2, the complete variable domain reads DSGVTQTPKHLITATGQRVTLRCSPRSGDLSVYWYQQSLDQGLQFLIQYYNGEERAKGNILERFSAQQFPDLHSELNLSSLELGDSALYFCASSSPGTGVSGYTFGSGTRLTVV.

The gene calls are TRBV2 and TRBJ2-7; 9 bases align to TRBD1. Germline CDR1 reads SNHLY; CDR2 reads FYNNEI. The CDR3 contains 14 residues. Losses at the gene ends were 6 bases for V and 0 bases for J; bases not matched to a gene: 3. The CDR3 loop reads CASRGDRASYEQYF. The DNA for the CDR3 is TGTGCCAGCAGGGGGGACAGGGCCTCCTACGAGCAGTACTTC.

The chain uses TRBV4-1 and TRBJ2-5; 13 nucleotides match TRBD2. Germline V gives CDR1 MGHRA, CDR2 YSYEKL. This CDR3 has 19 amino acids. Trimming removed 4 bases from V and 0 bases from J; junction bases left unmatched: 11. CDR3 protein: CASSRVGLAGPSYQETQYF. Here the CDR3 DNA reads TGCGCCAGCAGCCGAGTGGGACTAGCGGGGCCTTCGTACCAAGAGACCCAGTACTTC.

The chain carries TRBV9 and TRBJ2-1; 8 nucleotides match TRBD2. V shed 4 bases, J shed 2 bases, and the junction held 17 bases outside the gene matches. The CDR3 extends over 19 amino acids. The germline V gene encodes CDR1 SGDLS and CDR2 YYNGEE. DNA for the CDR3: TGTGCCAGCAGCCACCCCCTCGATTTTAGCGGGGTGACCTACAATGAGCAGTTCTTC. This codes for CASSHPLDFSGVTYNEQFF.

The chain recombines TRBV2 with TRBJ1-4; the D is unclear. The germline V and J ends were trimmed by 4 bases and 6 bases, with 9 bases remaining between them. This CDR3 region has 13 residues. Germline assignment: CDR1 SNHLY and CDR2 FYNNEI. The CDR3 DNA reads as TGTGCCAGCAGTGCCACCTTAGATGAAAAACTGTTTTTT. Protein: CASSATLDEKLFF.

J is TRBJ1-4 and V is TRBV4-1; TRBD1 matches at 8 bases. J was trimmed by 4 bases and V by 1 base; bases with no gene match: 5. The V gene's germline CDR1 is MGHRA and CDR2 YSYEKL. The CDR3 totals 16 residues. The CDR3 reads CASSQGDRTINEKLFF. DNA of the CDR3: TGCGCCAGCAGCCAAGGGGACAGGACAATTAATGAAAAACTGTTTTTT.

This chain uses TRBV7-6 with TRBJ2-7, with D possibly TRBD2 on 6 matching bases. V shed 5 bases and J shed 3 bases, with 17 bases lying between them. Germline values: CDR1 SGHVS, CDR2 FNYEAQ. There are 15 residues in the CDR3. DNA of the CDR3: TGTGCCAGCAGCCCCGGGGGTTCGGCCCACTACGAGCAGTACTTC. It translates to CASSPGGSAHYEQYF.

This chain links TRBV15 with TRBJ1-5, with 9 bases that match TRBD1. Germline lookup yields CDR1 LNHNV and CDR2 YYDKDF (reference sequence). The CDR3 has 13 amino acids. The V segment lost 5 bases and the J segment 7 bases; nucleotides outside the gene matches: 3. Here the CDR3 reads CATSYGQGQPQHF. CDR3 nucleotides: TGTGCCACCAGCTACGGACAGGGGCAGCCCCAGCATTTT.

This rearrangement joins TRBV5-5 to TRBJ2-5; 7 nucleotides line up with TRBD1. Germline assignment: CDR1 SGHKS and CDR2 YYEKEE (reference sequence). The CDR3 contains 14 residues. The ends lost 4 bases at V and 2 bases at J; junction bases unmatched: 5. The CDR3 nucleotides read TGTGCCAGCAGCCGTCTGGGACAGCAAGAGACCCAGTACTTC. It specifies CASSRLGQQETQYF. Full variable domain (rest looked up from reference TRBV5-5 and TRBJ2-5): DAGVTQSPTHLIKTRGQQVTLRCSPISGHKSVSWYQQVLGQGPQFIFQYYEKEERGRGNFPDRFSARQFPNYSSELNVNALLLGDSALYLCASSRLGQQETQYFGPGTRLLVL.

CDR3 loop: CSVSRPRVGEAFF. CDR3 nucleotides: TGCAGCGTCTCCCGACCGAGGGTAGGTGAAGCTTTCTTT. V usage is TRBV29-1 and J usage is TRBJ1-1; D is uncertain. CDR3 length equals 13 residues. Germline V gene sequence: CDR1 SQVTM, CDR2 ANQGSEA. Trimming left V 6 bases short and J 7 bases short, with 18 bases between.

The chain recombines TRBV15 with TRBJ2-1; D remains unclear. The ends were cut back, 1 base at V and 5 bases at J, with 6 bases in the middle. Per germline, CDR1 LNHNV and CDR2 YYDKDF (reference sequence). The CDR3 sequence is 13 residues long. The CDR3 DNA sequence: TGTGCCACCAGCAGAGGTCAGAACAATGAGCAGTTCTTC. It is translated as CATSRGQNNEQFF.

DNA of the CDR3: TGTGCCAGCAGCCCAGGACAGGGGGCATTCTACGAGCAGTACTTC. Translated, it gives CASSPGQGAFYEQYF. This rearrangement joins TRBV7-8 to TRBJ2-7; 11 bases are a match to TRBD1. In germline, CDR1 is SGHVS, CDR2 FQNEAQ. The length of the CDR3 is 15 residues. V lost 5 bases and J lost 3; bases outside the gene matches: 6.

This chain links TRBV9 with TRBJ2-7; TRBD1 might be the D (6 bases). Germline assignment: CDR1 SGDLS and CDR2 YYNGEE. The CDR3 totals 15 residues. V gave up 0 bases and J gave up 4 bases, with 14 bases separating them. The CDR3 spells CASSVEAGTRYEQYF. In DNA, the CDR3 is TGTGCCAGCAGCGTAGAGGCAGGGACAAGGTACGAGCAGTACTTC.

This clone was observed a handful of times. The chain carries TRBV7-2 and TRBJ1-2; no reliable D call. Germline V lookup: CDR1 SGHTA, CDR2 FQGNSA. The CDR3 spans 15 residues. Trimming took 5 bases from V and 4 from J, leaving 17 bases between them. The CDR3 loop is CASSDKMGRSYGYTF. The CDR3 DNA sequence: TGTGCCAGCAGCGATAAGATGGGGAGATCCTATGGCTACACCTTC.

This sequence joins TRBV7-9 and TRBJ2-2, with TRBD1 matching over 11 bases. Trimming took 5 bases from V and 0 from J; bases not matched to a gene: 2. In germline, CDR1 is SEHNR, CDR2 FQNEAQ (reference sequence). CDR3 length equals 16 residues. In DNA form, the CDR3 reads TGTGCCAGCAGCGGACAGGGGGCATCGAACACCGGGGAGCTGTTTTTT. It translates to CASSGQGASNTGELFF.

The chain joins TRBV28 to TRBJ2-7, with D possibly TRBD2 on 5 matching bases. Germline-derived CDR1 and CDR2 are MDHEN and SYDVKM. This CDR3 comprises 16 residues. Deletions cut 5 bases from V and 2 bases from J, with 19 bases between. CDR3 region: CASSESGNYAAYEQYF. For the CDR3, the DNA is TGTGCCAGCAGTGAGTCCGGGAACTATGCGGCCTACGAGCAGTACTTC.

The chain combines TRBV11-2 with TRBJ1-5, with D unclear. The CDR3 is 13 residues long. Germline values: CDR1 SGHAT, CDR2 FQNNGV. V was shortened by 4 bases and J by 5 bases, with 9 bases between the two germline ends. In DNA form, the CDR3 reads TGTGCCAGCAGCTCCCGGCAGGATCAGCCCCAGCATTTT. Its protein product is CASSSRQDQPQHF.

The chain recombines TRBV6-2 or TRBV6-3 with TRBJ1-5; TRBD1 is a possible D gene (6 bases). CDR1 and CDR2 from the germline V gene are MNHEY and SVGEGT. The CDR3 has 15 residues. V dropped 6 bases and J dropped 6 bases, with 18 bases sitting between them. The chain's CDR3 is CASSQTGFGLQPQHF. The CDR3 DNA reads as TGTGCCAGCAGCCAAACAGGGTTCGGGCTTCAGCCCCAGCATTTT.

This clone was detected a few times. V gene TRBV3-1 (or the pseudogene TRBV3-2) combines with J gene TRBJ1-3; possibly TRBD1 for D (5 bases). V shed 0 bases and J shed 2 bases, with 8 bases lying between them. Germline V CDR1 and CDR2: LGHDT, YNNKEL (reference sequence). The CDR3 is made up of 15 amino acids. CDR3 DNA: TGTGCCAGCAGCCAAGACAGGGTTGCTGGAAACACCATATATTTT. This encodes CASSQDRVAGNTIYF.

The chain joins TRBV4-2 to TRBJ2-3, with D perhaps TRBD2 (6 bases). The germline V and J ends were trimmed by 2 bases and 8 bases, with 11 bases remaining between them. In germline, CDR1 is LGHNA, CDR2 YNFKEQ. The CDR3 has 13 residues. The CDR3 protein is CASSQSIGGTQYF. The CDR3 DNA reads as TGTGCCAGCAGCCAATCTATCGGGGGTACGCAGTATTTT.